This record covers a single TCR beta chain. Its matching antigen is unknown. Although they were nominally healthy when sampled, donors likely had unrecorded immune exposures. Vbeta (60) and Jbeta (13) primers were used in the PCR. Only in-frame clones appear in the TCRdb table, and some are missing; sequencing was by immunoSEQ multiplex PCR. The sample lists about 150,000 clones; around 84% were seen once. Per the germline V gene, CDR1 is MNHEY and CDR2 is SVGAGI. The CDR3 sequence is 15 residues long. V lost 6 bases and J lost 8, with 20 bases in between. The entry originates in a study of cytomegalovirus exposure and HLA in healthy donors. About the study: Out of a few hundred genotyped donors, roughly 78% belonged to the Caucasian-associated ancestry cluster.

Regarding the study as a whole: Sequence variants that were highly shared formed a cluster that was likely a sequencing artifact.

This TCR came from a middle-aged woman in good health and CMV-seropositive. The rearrangement joins TRBV6-5 to TRBJ2-1; D possibly corresponds to TRBD2 (8 bases). The sample was PBMCs. Written as DNA, the CDR3 is TGTGCCAGCAGCCGATCGGGAGGGGGCACGTATGAGCAGTTCTTC. This translates into CASSRSGGGTYEQFF.